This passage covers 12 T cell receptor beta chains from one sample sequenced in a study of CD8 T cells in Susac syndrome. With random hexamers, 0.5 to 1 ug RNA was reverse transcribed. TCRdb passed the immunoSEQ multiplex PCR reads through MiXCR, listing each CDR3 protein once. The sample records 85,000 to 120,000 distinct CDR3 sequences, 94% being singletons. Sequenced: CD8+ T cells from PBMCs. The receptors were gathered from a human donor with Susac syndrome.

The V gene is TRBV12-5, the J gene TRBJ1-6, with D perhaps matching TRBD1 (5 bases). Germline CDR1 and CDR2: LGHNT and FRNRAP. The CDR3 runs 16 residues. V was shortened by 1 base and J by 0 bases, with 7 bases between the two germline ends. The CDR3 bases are TGTGCTAGTGGTTTGGGGGGGAGCTCCTATAATTCACCCCTCCACTTT. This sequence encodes CASGLGGSSYNSPLHF.

The DNA for the CDR3 is TGTGCCAGCAGCTTCGGACAGCCAGGCACCTTC. This sequence encodes CASSFGQPGTF. The rearrangement joins TRBV7-9 to TRBJ1-2, with D possibly TRBD1 on 6 matching bases. Trimming removed 3 bases at V and 13 bases at J, with 12 bases between. CDR3 length equals 11 residues. Germline V gene data show CDR1 as SEHNR and CDR2 as FQNEAQ (reference sequence).

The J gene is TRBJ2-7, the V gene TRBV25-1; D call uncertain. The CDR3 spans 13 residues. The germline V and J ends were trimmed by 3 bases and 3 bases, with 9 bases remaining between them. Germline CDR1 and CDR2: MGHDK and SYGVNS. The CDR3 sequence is CASSDGIGYEQYF. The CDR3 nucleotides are TGTGCCAGCAGTGATGGGATTGGCTACGAGCAGTACTTC.

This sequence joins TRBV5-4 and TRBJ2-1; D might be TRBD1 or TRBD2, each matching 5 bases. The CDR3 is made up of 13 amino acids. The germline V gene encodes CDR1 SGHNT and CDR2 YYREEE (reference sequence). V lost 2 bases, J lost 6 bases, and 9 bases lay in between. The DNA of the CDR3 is TGTGCCAGCAGCTTCGGGACCGCCAATGAGCAGTTCTTC. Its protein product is CASSFGTANEQFF. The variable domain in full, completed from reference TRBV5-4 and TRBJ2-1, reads ETGVTQSPTHLIKTRGQQVTLRCSSQSGHNTVSWYQQALGQGPQFIFQYYREEENGRGNFPPRFSGLQFPNYSSELNVNALELDDSALYLCASSFGTANEQFFGPGTRLTVL.

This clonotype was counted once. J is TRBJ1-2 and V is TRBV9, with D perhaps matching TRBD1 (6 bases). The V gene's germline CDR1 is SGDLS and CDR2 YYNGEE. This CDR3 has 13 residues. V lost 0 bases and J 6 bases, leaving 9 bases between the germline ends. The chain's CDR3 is CASSVGTADGYTF. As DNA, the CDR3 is TGTGCCAGCAGCGTAGGGACAGCTGATGGCTACACCTTC.

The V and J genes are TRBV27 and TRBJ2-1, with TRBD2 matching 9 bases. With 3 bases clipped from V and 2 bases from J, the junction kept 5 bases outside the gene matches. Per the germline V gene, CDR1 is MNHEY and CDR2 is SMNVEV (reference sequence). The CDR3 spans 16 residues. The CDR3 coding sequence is TGTGCCAGCAGTTTCTTCGGACTAGCGCCCTACAATGAGCAGTTCTTC. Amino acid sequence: CASSFFGLAPYNEQFF.

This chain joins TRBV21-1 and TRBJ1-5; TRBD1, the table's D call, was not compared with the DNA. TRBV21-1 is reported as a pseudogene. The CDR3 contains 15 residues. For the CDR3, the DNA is TGTGCCAGCAGCAATGACAGGGGGTTCCTTCAGCCCCAGCATTTT. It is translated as CASSNDRGFLQPQHF.

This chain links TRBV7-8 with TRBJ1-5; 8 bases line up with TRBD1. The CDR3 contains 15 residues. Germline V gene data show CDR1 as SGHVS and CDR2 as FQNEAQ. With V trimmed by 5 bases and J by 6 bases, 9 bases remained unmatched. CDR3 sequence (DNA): TGTGCCAGCAGCCAGGACAGGGAAGTACGTCAGCCCCAGCATTTT. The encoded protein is CASSQDREVRQPQHF.

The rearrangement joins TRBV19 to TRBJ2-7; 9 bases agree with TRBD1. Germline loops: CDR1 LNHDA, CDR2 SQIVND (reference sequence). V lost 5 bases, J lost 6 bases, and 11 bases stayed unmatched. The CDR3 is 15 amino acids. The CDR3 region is CASSRPGTGLTEQYF. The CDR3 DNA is TGTGCCAGTAGTCGTCCCGGGACAGGGCTGACCGAGCAGTACTTC.

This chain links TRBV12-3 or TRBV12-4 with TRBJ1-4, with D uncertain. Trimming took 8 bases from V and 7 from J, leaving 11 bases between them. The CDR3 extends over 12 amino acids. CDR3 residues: CASHEGGEKLFF. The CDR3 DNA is TGTGCCAGCCATGAGGGAGGTGAAAAACTGTTTTTT.

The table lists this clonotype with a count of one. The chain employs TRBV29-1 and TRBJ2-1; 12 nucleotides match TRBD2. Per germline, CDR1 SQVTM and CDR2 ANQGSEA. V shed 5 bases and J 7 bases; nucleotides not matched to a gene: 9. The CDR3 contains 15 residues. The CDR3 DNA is TGCAGCGTTATGGGCTCTAGCGGGGGGGTTAATGAGCAGTTCTTC. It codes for CSVMGSSGGVNEQFF.

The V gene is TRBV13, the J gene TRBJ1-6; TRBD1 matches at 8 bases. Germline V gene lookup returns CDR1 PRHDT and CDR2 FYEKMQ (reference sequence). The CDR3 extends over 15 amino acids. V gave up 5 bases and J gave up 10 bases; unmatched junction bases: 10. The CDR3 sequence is CASSPRGQGGSPLHF. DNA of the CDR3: TGTGCCAGCAGCCCCCGAGGACAGGGAGGCTCACCCCTCCACTTT.